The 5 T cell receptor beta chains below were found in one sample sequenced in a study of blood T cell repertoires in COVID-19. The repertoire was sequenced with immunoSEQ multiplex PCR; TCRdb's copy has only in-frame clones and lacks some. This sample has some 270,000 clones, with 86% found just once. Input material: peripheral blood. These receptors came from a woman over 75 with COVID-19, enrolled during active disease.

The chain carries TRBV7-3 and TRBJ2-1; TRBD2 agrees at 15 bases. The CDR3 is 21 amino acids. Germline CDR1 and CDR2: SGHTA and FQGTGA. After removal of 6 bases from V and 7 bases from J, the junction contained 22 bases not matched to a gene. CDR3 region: CASRGPGTSGGRYRLWNEQFF. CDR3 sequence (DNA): TGTGCCAGCAGGGGACCTGGGACTAGCGGGGGGCGATACCGCTTATGGAATGAGCAGTTCTTC.

The CDR3 bases are TGTGCCAGCAGCACACGGGGGGGAGATACGCAGTATTTT. This sequence encodes CASSTRGGDTQYF. The chain uses TRBV5-4 and TRBJ2-3, with TRBD2 matching over 8 bases. This CDR3 has 13 amino acids. With 4 bases clipped from V and 5 bases from J, the junction kept 3 bases outside the gene matches. CDR1 is SGHNT, CDR2 YYREEE, per germline (reference sequence).

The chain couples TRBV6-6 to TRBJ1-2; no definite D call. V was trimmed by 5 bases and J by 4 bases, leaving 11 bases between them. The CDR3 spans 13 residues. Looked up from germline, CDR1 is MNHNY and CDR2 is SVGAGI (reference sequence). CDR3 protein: CASSPSRGYGYTF. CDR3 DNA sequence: TGTGCCAGCAGTCCCTCACGGGGCTATGGCTACACCTTC.

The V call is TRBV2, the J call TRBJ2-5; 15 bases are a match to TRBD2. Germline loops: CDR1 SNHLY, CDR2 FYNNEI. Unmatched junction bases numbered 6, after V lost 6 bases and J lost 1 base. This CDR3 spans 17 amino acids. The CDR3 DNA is TGTGCCAGCAGCGACGGGACTAGCGGGGGGCGCCAAGAGACCCAGTACTTC. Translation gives CASSDGTSGGRQETQYF.

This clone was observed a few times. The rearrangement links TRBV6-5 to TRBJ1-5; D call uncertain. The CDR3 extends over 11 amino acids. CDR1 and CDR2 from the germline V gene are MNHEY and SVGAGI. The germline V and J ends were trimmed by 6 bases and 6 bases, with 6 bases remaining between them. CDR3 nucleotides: TGTGCCAGCAGCTCTCTTCAGCCCCAGCATTTT. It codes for CASSSLQPQHF.